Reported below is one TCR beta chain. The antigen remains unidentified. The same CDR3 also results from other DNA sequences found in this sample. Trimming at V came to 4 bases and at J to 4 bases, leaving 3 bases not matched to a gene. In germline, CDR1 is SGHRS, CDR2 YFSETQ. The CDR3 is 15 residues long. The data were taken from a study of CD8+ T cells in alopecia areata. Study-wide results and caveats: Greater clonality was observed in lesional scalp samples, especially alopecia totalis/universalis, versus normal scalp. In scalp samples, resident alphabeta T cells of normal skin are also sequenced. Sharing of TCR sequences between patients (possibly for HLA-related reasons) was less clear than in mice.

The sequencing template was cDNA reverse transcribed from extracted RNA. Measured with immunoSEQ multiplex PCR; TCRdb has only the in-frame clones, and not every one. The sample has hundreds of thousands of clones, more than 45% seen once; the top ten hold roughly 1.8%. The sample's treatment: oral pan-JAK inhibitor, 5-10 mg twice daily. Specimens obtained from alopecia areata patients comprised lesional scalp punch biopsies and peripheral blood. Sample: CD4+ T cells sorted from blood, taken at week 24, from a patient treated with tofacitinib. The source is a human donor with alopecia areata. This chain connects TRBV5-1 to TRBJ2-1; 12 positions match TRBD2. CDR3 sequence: CASSIGTSGYNEQFF. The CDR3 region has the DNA TGCGCCAGCAGCATAGGGACTAGCGGGTACAATGAGCAGTTCTTC.